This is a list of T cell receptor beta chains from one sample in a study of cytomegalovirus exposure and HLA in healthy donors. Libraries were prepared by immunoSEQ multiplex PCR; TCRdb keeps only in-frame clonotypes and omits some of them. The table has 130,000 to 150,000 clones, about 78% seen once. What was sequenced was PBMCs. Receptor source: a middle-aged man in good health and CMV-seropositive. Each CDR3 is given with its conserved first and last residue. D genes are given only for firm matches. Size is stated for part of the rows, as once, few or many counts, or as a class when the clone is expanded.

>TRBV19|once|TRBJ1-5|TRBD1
TGTGCCAGTAGTATCGACAGGGGCCTACCCGGCAATCAGCCCCAGCATTTT
CASSIDRGLPGNQPQHF
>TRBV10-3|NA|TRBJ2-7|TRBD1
TGTGCCATCGCGCCCGGGACAGGGGACGAGCAGTACTTC
CAIAPGTGDEQYF
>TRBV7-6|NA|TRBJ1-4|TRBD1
TGTGCCAGCAGCTTAGTGGGACAGGGGTATGAAAAACTGTTTTTT
CASSLVGQGYEKLFF
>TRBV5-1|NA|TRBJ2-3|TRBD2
TGCGCCAGCAGCTTGGATAGCGGGGGAACAGATACGCAGTATTTT
CASSLDSGGTDTQYF
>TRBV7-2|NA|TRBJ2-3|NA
TGTGCCAGCAGCTTAAGTATCGGGGATACGCAGTATTTT
CASSLSIGDTQYF
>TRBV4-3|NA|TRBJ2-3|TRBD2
TGCGCCAGCAGAGGCTCGACTAGCGGGAGATCAGATACGCAGTATTTT
CASRGSTSGRSDTQYF
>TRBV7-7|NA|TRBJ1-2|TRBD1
TGTGCTAGCAGCTTAGCTAATAGACATAGGGGGCGGTTCTATGGCTACACCTTC
CASSLANRHRGRFYGYTF
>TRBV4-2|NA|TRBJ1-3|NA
TGTGCCAGCAGCCAAGCATCAGGGACAACAGGGTCTGGAAACACCATATATTTT
CASSQASGTTGSGNTIYF
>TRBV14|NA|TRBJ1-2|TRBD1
TGTGCCAGCAGCCCGGGGTTGGGACAGGGAAACTATGGCTACACCTTC
CASSPGLGQGNYGYTF
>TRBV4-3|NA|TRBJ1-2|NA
TGCGCCAGCAGCCAACTCGAGGCTGGAAACTATGGCTACACCTTC
CASSQLEAGNYGYTF
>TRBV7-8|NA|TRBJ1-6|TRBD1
TGTGCCAGCACCCCGAACAGGGGGCTGTCACCCCTCCACTTT
CASTPNRGLSPLHF
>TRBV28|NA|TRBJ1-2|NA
TGTGCCAGCAGTTTGGCCCTGGGCTACACCTTC
CASSLALGYTF
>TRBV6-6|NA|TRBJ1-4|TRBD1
TGTGCCAGCAGAATCCCGGGACAGGGTGAAAAACTGTTTTTT
CASRIPGQGEKLFF
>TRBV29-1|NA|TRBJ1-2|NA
TGCAGCGTTGAAGTAGGGACGGGGGGTCTCGGCTACACCTTC
CSVEVGTGGLGYTF